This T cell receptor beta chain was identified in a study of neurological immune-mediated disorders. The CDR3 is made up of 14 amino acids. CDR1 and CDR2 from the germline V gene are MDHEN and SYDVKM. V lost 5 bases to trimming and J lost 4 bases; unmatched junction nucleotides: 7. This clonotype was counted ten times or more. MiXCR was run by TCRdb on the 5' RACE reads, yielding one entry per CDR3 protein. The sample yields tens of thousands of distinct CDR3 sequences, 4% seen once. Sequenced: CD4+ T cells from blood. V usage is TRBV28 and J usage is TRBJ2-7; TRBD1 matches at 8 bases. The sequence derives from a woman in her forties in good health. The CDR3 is CASSITTGAYEQYF. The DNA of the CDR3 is TGTGCCAGCAGTATAACGACAGGGGCTTACGAGCAGTACTTC.